This T cell receptor beta chain was obtained from a study of regulatory T cells in long-lasting Graves disease. About the study: Antithyroid drug exposure in newly diagnosed Graves' patients had lasted under 3 months. Study-wide results and caveats: Patients with persistent disease showed a bias toward TRBV28, TRBJ1-2 and TRBJ2-5. TCR diversity in persistent Graves' patients was below that of newly diagnosed ones.

This clonotype came up many times. Its antigen is not identified. With iRepertoire HTBI primers and Arm-PCR of CDR3 regions, TCR beta libraries were built. TCRdb ran MiXCR on the multiplex PCR reads and lists one entry per CDR3 protein. Of 600,000 to 650,000 distinct CDR3 sequences detected, roughly 15% appear once; the ten largest clones hold around a sixth. V gave up 1 base and J gave up 6 bases; unmatched junction bases: 10. Germline CDR1 reads MDHEN; CDR2 reads SYDVKM. The CDR3 is made up of 17 amino acids. Time point described: newly diagnosed GD, antithyroid drugs for less than 3 months. RNA isolated from PBMCs was used to make the TCR library. These same data were also listed under a study on T cells in Graves' hyperthyroidism and ophthalmopathy. From that paper: For ophthalmopathy, model prediction preceded onset by a median about 6.2 months.

The sequenced sample was peripheral blood mononuclear cells (PBMCs), obtained at new diagnosis, from a patient treated with antithyroid drugs. This receptor was obtained from a woman in her twenties or thirties with Graves disease. The V call is TRBV28, the J call TRBJ2-5; 11 bases agree with TRBD2. CDR3 in DNA: TGTGCCAGCAGTTTATCTGGGCTAGCGGGAGGAGGGAAGACCCAGTACTTC. Translation: CASSLSGLAGGGKTQYF.